The 32 T cell receptor beta chains below were found in one sample sequenced in a study of CD8+ T cells in alopecia areata. Following extraction, RNA underwent reverse transcription to cDNA, which served as the sequencing template. The protocol was immunoSEQ multiplex PCR, while the TCRdb copy is restricted to in-frame clones and leaves out a portion. The repertoire holds roughly 110,000 clones, with about 83% as singletons. Described treatment: oral pan-JAK inhibitor, 5-10 mg twice daily. This specimen consisted of CD8+ T cells sorted from blood, obtained at week 24, from a patient treated with tofacitinib. Source of these receptors: a human donor with alopecia areata.

The gene calls are TRBV5-1 and TRBJ2-7; TRBD2 might be the D (5 bases). CDR1 is SGHRS and CDR2 is YFSETQ in the germline V gene. V was pared by 6 bases and J by 1 base, with 14 bases between. The CDR3 sequence is 14 residues long. CDR3 protein: CASTPHSGSYEQYF. The CDR3 DNA sequence: TGCGCCAGCACCCCCCACAGCGGATCCTACGAGCAGTACTTC. The full variable domain, its missing parts supplied by reference TRBV5-1 and TRBJ2-7, is KAGVTQTPRYLIKTRGQQVTLSCSPISGHRSVSWYQQTPGQGLQFLFEYFSETQRNKGNFPGRFSGRQFSNSRSEMNVSTLELGDSALYLCASTPHSGSYEQYFGPGTRLTVT.

This chain connects TRBV19 to TRBJ2-7, with 9 bases identical to TRBD1. The CDR3 length is 16 residues. Per the germline V gene, CDR1 is LNHDA and CDR2 is SQIVND (reference sequence). V shed 4 bases and J 3 bases; nucleotides not matched to a gene: 10. The CDR3 is CASSTTGTGSYYEQYF. The CDR3 nucleotides read TGTGCCAGTAGTACGACCGGGACAGGGTCTTACTACGAGCAGTACTTC.

The rearrangement links TRBV7-9 to TRBJ1-6; perhaps TRBD1 as D (5 bases). The V end lost 3 bases, the J end lost 8 bases, and 5 bases lay between the germline ends. This CDR3 comprises 12 residues. Germline loops: CDR1 SEHNR, CDR2 FQNEAQ (reference sequence). Here the CDR3 reads CASSFRDSPLHF. CDR3 coding DNA: TGTGCCAGCAGCTTCAGGGATTCACCCCTCCACTTT.

The count of this clone is one. The chain recombines TRBV4-1 with TRBJ1-6, with 7 nucleotides matching TRBD1. V was pared by 2 bases and J by 9 bases, with 10 bases of the junction left unmatched. The CDR3 runs to 16 residues. Germline CDR1 MGHRA, CDR2 YSYEKL. Here the CDR3 DNA reads TGCGCCAGCAGCCAAATAAGAAGGGGGCGAGGTTCACCCCTCCACTTT. It codes for CASSQIRRGRGSPLHF.

This rearrangement joins TRBV10-3 to TRBJ2-7; D remains unclear. The germline V and J ends were trimmed by 2 bases and 5 bases, with 7 bases remaining between them. Germline V CDR1 and CDR2: ENHRY, SYGVKD. This CDR3 has 12 residues. The CDR3 loop reads CAISETDHEQYF. The CDR3 region has the DNA TGTGCCATCAGTGAGACTGATCACGAGCAGTACTTC.

The J gene is TRBJ2-3, the V gene TRBV11-3; D is unresolved. Germline V gives CDR1 SGHNT, CDR2 YENEEA. Trimming took off 1 base at V and 4 bases at J, with 9 bases between the two ends. CDR3 size: 14 residues. CDR3 loop: CASSLGGDADTQYF. The CDR3 nucleotides are TGTGCCAGCAGCTTAGGAGGTGACGCAGATACGCAGTATTTT.

This CDR3 is CASSHGRGVDTQYF. CDR3 nucleotides: TGCGCCAGCAGTCACGGGAGGGGAGTAGATACGCAGTATTTT. This rearrangement joins TRBV4-1 to TRBJ2-3; 8 bases map to TRBD2. Germline lookup yields CDR1 MGHRA and CDR2 YSYEKL. J gave up 5 bases and V 6 bases, and 7 bases lay outside the gene matches. The CDR3 totals 14 residues.

The chain couples TRBV9 to TRBJ1-2, with D possibly being TRBD1 (6 bases). CDR3 length: 15 residues. In germline, CDR1 is SGDLS, CDR2 YYNGEE. V gave up 3 bases and J gave up 6 bases, with 18 bases separating them. DNA for the CDR3: TGTGCCAGCAGCGGAACAGGGAGTCGCCTAAATGGCTACACCTTC. Its protein product is CASSGTGSRLNGYTF.

The chain has TRBV29-1 and TRBJ1-1, with D possibly matching TRBD1 (5 bases). Germline V CDR1 and CDR2: SQVTM, ANQGSEA. This CDR3 spans 13 amino acids. With 6 bases removed from V and 6 bases from J, the gap between germline ends came to 17 bases. The CDR3 protein is CSVPRSGTSEAFF. CDR3 DNA sequence: TGCAGCGTCCCCCGGTCCGGGACGTCTGAAGCTTTCTTT.

CDR3 loop: CSVLDGDYGYTF. The CDR3 DNA follows: TGCAGCGTTCTGGACGGAGACTATGGCTACACCTTC. The rearrangement uses TRBV29-1 and TRBJ1-2; D gene ambiguous. Trimming left V 5 bases short and J 3 bases short, with 10 bases between. The germline CDR1 and CDR2 sequences are SQVTM and ANQGSEA. There are 12 residues in the CDR3.

The chain has TRBV4-1 and TRBJ2-7, with D perhaps matching TRBD2 (6 bases). V lost 1 base to trimming and J lost 2 bases, with 15 bases between them. The CDR3 has 16 amino acids. Germline-derived CDR1 and CDR2 are MGHRA and YSYEKL. The CDR3 loop reads CASSQGEIGGAYEQYF. Here the CDR3 DNA reads TGCGCCAGCAGCCAAGGGGAAATCGGCGGGGCCTACGAGCAGTACTTC.

This clone showed up just once. The V call is TRBV7-9, the J call TRBJ1-2; TRBD1 matches 8 bases. V was pared by 5 bases and J by 7 bases, with 12 bases of the junction left unmatched. Germline CDR1 SEHNR, CDR2 FQNEAQ (reference sequence). CDR3 size: 15 residues. CDR3: CASSPGPGGGGGYTF. CDR3 nucleotides: TGTGCCAGCAGCCCCGGCCCAGGGGGCGGTGGTGGCTACACCTTC.

The rearrangement links TRBV7-9 to TRBJ2-2; TRBD1 matches at 7 bases. CDR3 length: 13 residues. Unmatched junction bases numbered 2, after V lost 4 bases and J lost 6 bases. Germline loops: CDR1 SEHNR, CDR2 FQNEAQ (reference sequence). In DNA form, the CDR3 reads TGTGCCAGCAGCTCGACAGGGCCCGGGGAGCTGTTTTTT. Amino acid sequence: CASSSTGPGELFF. The entire variable domain, with the rest obtained from reference TRBV7-9 and TRBJ2-2, is as follows: DTGVSQNPRHKITKRGQNVTFRCDPISEHNRLYWYRQTLGQGPEFLTYFQNEAQLEKSRLLSDRFSAERPKGSFSTLEIQRTEQGDSAMYLCASSSTGPGELFFGEGSRLTVL.

This chain connects TRBV4-2 to TRBJ2-1; D possibly corresponds to TRBD1 (5 bases). There are 17 residues in the CDR3. The germline gives CDR1 LGHNA, CDR2 YNFKEQ. The V gene lost 3 bases and the J gene lost 1 base, with 16 bases spanning the gap. CDR3 in amino acids: CASSHPQGRWSYNEQFF. The CDR3 DNA reads as TGTGCCAGCAGCCATCCTCAGGGCCGCTGGTCCTACAATGAGCAGTTCTTC.

V usage is TRBV25-1 and J usage is TRBJ2-7; D tentatively reads TRBD1 or TRBD2 (6 bases each). This CDR3 is built from 14 residues. Germline CDR1 MGHDK, CDR2 SYGVNS. Trimming shortened V by 2 bases and J by 1 base, and 9 bases separated the two germline ends. The CDR3 region has the DNA TGTGCCAGCAGTGAAAGGGGGGTATCCTACGAGCAGTACTTC. This sequence encodes CASSERGVSYEQYF.

DNA for the CDR3: TGTGCCAGCAGTGAAGCGCGCTATACACAAGAGACCCAGTACTTC. Translated: CASSEARYTQETQYF. The rearrangement joins TRBV6-1 to TRBJ2-5, with no clear D. With 0 bases removed from V and 2 bases from J, the gap between germline ends came to 10 bases. This CDR3 is 15 amino acids long. Germline CDR1 reads MNHNS; CDR2 reads SASEGT.

The chain combines TRBV4-2 with TRBJ1-4; 7 nucleotides line up with TRBD1. There are 15 residues in the CDR3. V gave up 2 bases and J gave up 5 bases; unmatched junction bases: 5. Germline CDR1 reads LGHNA; CDR2 reads YNFKEQ. As DNA, the CDR3 is TGTGCCAGCAGCCAATATGAGGGGGCGAATGAAAAACTGTTTTTT. Translating it yields CASSQYEGANEKLFF.

This clone was detected a few times. This rearrangement joins TRBV27 to TRBJ2-3, with 8 bases identical to TRBD2. The CDR3 has 15 amino acids. Germline values: CDR1 MNHEY, CDR2 SMNVEV (reference sequence). With V trimmed by 2 bases and J by 5 bases, 6 bases remained unmatched. CDR3 coding DNA: TGTGCCAGCAGTTTACCGAGCGGGGGAGGAGATACGCAGTATTTT. This sequence encodes CASSLPSGGGDTQYF.

This clone occurred a few times. V and J are TRBV19 and TRBJ2-5, with a possible D match to TRBD1 (6 bases). Trimming left V 3 bases short and J 1 base short, with 9 bases between. CDR1 and CDR2 from the germline V gene are LNHDA and SQIVND (reference sequence). The CDR3 contains 14 residues. As DNA, the CDR3 is TGTGCCAGTAGTATGGTGACAGGCCAAGAGACCCAGTACTTC. Protein sequence: CASSMVTGQETQYF.

V is TRBV5-5 and J is TRBJ2-5, with a weak D call TRBD2 (5 bases). The germline V gene encodes CDR1 SGHKS and CDR2 YYEKEE (reference sequence). CDR3 size: 14 residues. The germline V and J ends were trimmed by 4 bases and 2 bases, with 12 bases remaining between them. CDR3 sequence (DNA): TGTGCCAGCAGCCCGTCGAGGGTGCAAGAGACCCAGTACTTC. This gives the protein CASSPSRVQETQYF.

The J gene is TRBJ2-7, the V gene TRBV9, with TRBD1 matching over 7 bases. The V and J ends lost 0 bases and 4 bases, in that order; junction bases with no gene match: 10. The CDR3 spans 16 residues. Germline V gene data show CDR1 as SGDLS and CDR2 as YYNGEE. The CDR3 DNA is TGTGCCAGCAGCGTAGCTGGGTCAGGGGGTTTGTACGAGCAGTACTTC. Translating gives CASSVAGSGGLYEQYF.

Only a few counts were recorded for this clone. The V gene is TRBV5-4, the J gene TRBJ2-3; D unresolved. Looked up from germline, CDR1 is SGHNT and CDR2 is YYREEE (reference sequence). V lost 9 bases and J lost 5, with 13 bases in between. The CDR3 length is 12 residues. In nucleotides, the CDR3 is TGTGCCACCTCAGCTTCCGTAGATACGCAGTATTTT. Its protein product is CATSASVDTQYF.

This clone has a single count. The V gene is TRBV19, the J gene TRBJ2-2, with TRBD2 identical over 11 bases. The J segment lost 8 bases and the V segment lost 5 bases, leaving 7 bases of the junction unmatched. This CDR3 has 15 amino acids. Germline V gene data show CDR1 as LNHDA and CDR2 as SQIVND (reference sequence). CDR3 region: CASSPLAGATGELFF. The CDR3 DNA reads as TGTGCCAGTAGTCCACTAGCGGGGGCGACGGGGGAGCTGTTTTTT.

In nucleotides, the CDR3 is TGCAGCGTTGAGGGCGGGGGACGTGGCTACACCTTC. Translation gives CSVEGGGRGYTF. The chain recombines TRBV29-1 with TRBJ1-2; D is possibly TRBD1 (5 bases). Between the trimmed V and J ends, which lost 3 bases and 7 bases, there was a span of 12 bases. Germline V gene data show CDR1 as SQVTM and CDR2 as ANQGSEA. The CDR3 consists of 12 residues.

This clone appeared a few times. The rearrangement joins TRBV5-6 to TRBJ2-7; D ambiguous. Trimming left V 0 bases short and J 3 bases short, with 7 bases between. CDR3 length: 13 amino acids. Germline-derived CDR1 and CDR2 are SGHDT and YYEEEE. The CDR3 sequence is CASSLDGYYEQYF. The CDR3 DNA reads TGTGCCAGCAGCTTGGACGGGTACTACGAGCAGTACTTC.

The genes are TRBV14 and TRBJ2-1; D ambiguous. The germline V gene has CDR1 SGHDN and CDR2 FVKESK. The CDR3 sequence is 13 residues long. V was shortened by 1 base and J by 5 bases, with 6 bases between the two germline ends. The CDR3 is CASSQGLHNEQFF. In nucleotides, the CDR3 is TGTGCCAGCAGCCAAGGACTCCACAATGAGCAGTTCTTC.

The rearrangement uses TRBV4-1 and TRBJ1-1, with D perhaps matching TRBD1 (6 bases). CDR1 is MGHRA and CDR2 is YSYEKL in the germline V gene. Between the trimmed V and J ends, which lost 4 bases and 6 bases, there was a span of 15 bases. The CDR3 consists of 14 residues. The CDR3 loop reads CASSPSGTNAEAFF. CDR3 nucleotide sequence: TGCGCCAGCAGCCCCTCCGGGACAAACGCTGAAGCTTTCTTT.

This clone was seen just once. The V and J genes are TRBV5-1 and TRBJ2-7; D call uncertain. Trimming left V 0 bases short and J 0 bases short, with 7 bases between. The CDR3 totals 14 residues. Germline V lookup: CDR1 SGHRS, CDR2 YFSETQ. CDR3 DNA: TGCGCCAGCAGCTTGGTATTGGGCTCCTACGAGCAGTACTTC. This translates into CASSLVLGSYEQYF.

The V and J genes are TRBV6-5 and TRBJ1-2, with a weak D call TRBD1 (5 bases). The CDR3 extends over 15 amino acids. Germline CDR1 is MNHEY and CDR2 is SVGAGI. V was cut by 7 bases and J by 3 bases, with 18 bases left in between. The CDR3 protein is CASTPGEGPYYGYTF. DNA for the CDR3: TGTGCCAGCACCCCGGGCGAGGGGCCCTACTATGGCTACACCTTC.

The V gene is TRBV7-8, the J gene TRBJ2-7; D is possibly TRBD1 (6 bases). CDR3 length: 14 amino acids. The germline V and J ends were trimmed by 6 bases and 3 bases, with 15 bases remaining between them. Germline assignment: CDR1 SGHVS and CDR2 FQNEAQ. CDR3: CASSSTGTYYEQYF. In DNA form, the CDR3 reads TGTGCCAGCAGTTCTACAGGGACCTACTACGAGCAGTACTTC.

This clone was seen once. The rearrangement uses TRBV4-2 and TRBJ2-7; no firm D call. CDR3 length: 14 residues. CDR1 is LGHNA and CDR2 is YNFKEQ in the germline V gene. Trimming took 0 bases from V and 7 from J, leaving 13 bases between them. The CDR3 DNA reads TGTGCCAGCAGCCAAGAGGCGACGGTACCGGAGCAGTACTTC. Protein sequence: CASSQEATVPEQYF.

The V call is TRBV27, the J call TRBJ2-3; D uncertain. The CDR3 is 11 amino acids. Germline V gives CDR1 MNHEY, CDR2 SMNVEV (reference sequence). V lost 6 bases and J 2 bases, leaving 3 bases between the germline ends. The CDR3 bases are TGTGCCAGCAGACACACAGATACGCAGTATTTT. Amino acid sequence: CASRHTDTQYF.